The 6 T cell receptor beta chains below all came from one sample that was sequenced in a study of cytomegalovirus exposure and HLA in healthy donors. Both 60 Vbeta primers and 13 Jbeta primers went into the PCR. Produced via immunoSEQ multiplex PCR; TCRdb's table is partial and in-frame only. The table records roughly 89,000 clones, 75% to 85% of them present only once. Input material: PBMCs. These receptors were collected from a man younger than 35 in good health and CMV-seronegative.

The genes are TRBV6-1 and TRBJ1-2; weak D call: TRBD1 (5 bases). Deletions cut 1 base from V and 12 bases from J, with 18 bases between. Germline CDR1 reads MNHNS; CDR2 reads SASEGT. The CDR3 is made up of 14 amino acids. CDR3: CASSEGNGQGRNTF. CDR3 in DNA: TGTGCCAGCAGTGAAGGTAACGGACAAGGAAGAAACACCTTC.

V gene TRBV9 combines with J gene TRBJ2-5; TRBD2 is a possible D gene (6 bases). Germline values: CDR1 SGDLS, CDR2 YYNGEE. The ends were cut back, 4 bases at V and 3 bases at J, with 16 bases in the middle. CDR3 size: 15 residues. CDR3 DNA: TGTGCCAGCAGCATGATAGGGACTTCCAAAGAGACCCAGTACTTC. This codes for CASSMIGTSKETQYF.

The V gene is TRBV15, the J gene TRBJ1-3, with D possibly TRBD1 on 5 matching bases. The CDR3 has 13 residues. Germline values: CDR1 LNHNV, CDR2 YYDKDF (reference sequence). Trimming took 4 bases from V and 9 from J, leaving 13 bases between them. In DNA, the CDR3 is TGTGCCACCAGCACCCAGCGGGACGGCACCATATATTTT. Translated: CATSTQRDGTIYF.

Comment on this clone: The junction does not match germline at one end; this may be a read error. V usage is TRBV18 and J usage is TRBJ1-1, with a possible D match to TRBD1 (6 bases). The length of the CDR3 is 17 residues. The V gene's germline CDR1 is KGHSH and CDR2 LQKENI. CDR3 sequence reads: CASSPLAGGAMNTEAFF. CDR3 in DNA: TGTGCCAGCTCCCCACTCGCGGGGGGGGCTATGAACACTGAAGCTTTCTTT.

The chain employs TRBV21-1 and TRBJ2-7; TRBD2, the table's D call, lacks a check against the DNA. TRBV21-1 is a known pseudogene. The CDR3 is 14 amino acids. The CDR3, as DNA: TGTGCCAGCAGCAAAGCAGCGTATACCTACGAGCAGTACTTC. Its translation: CASSKAAYTYEQYF.

This rearrangement joins TRBV11-3 to TRBJ1-2; TRBD1 agrees at 7 bases. The CDR3 runs to 13 residues. V shed 4 bases, J shed 4 bases, and the junction held 3 bases outside the gene matches. CDR1 is SGHNT, CDR2 YENEEA, per germline. The CDR3 nucleotides are TGTGCCAGCAGCTACAGGGGAATCTATGGCTACACCTTC. It yields the protein CASSYRGIYGYTF.